This T cell receptor beta chain was profiled in a study of T cells expressing NK-cell markers. The length of the CDR3 is 13 residues. Germline values: CDR1 SNHLY, CDR2 FYNNEI. TCRdb processed the 5' RACE reads again and assigns one entry to each CDR3 protein, with no DNA. Its table lists about 430,000 distinct CDR3 sequences. The rearrangement links TRBV2 to TRBJ2-7; lacking DNA, the TRBD1 call made by TCRdb goes unchecked. Sequenced sample: blood T cells: a sorted CD56 or NKG2C T cell subset, CD4+ or CD8+ T cells, or bulk PBMC T cells (not recorded which). This TCR was sampled from a woman aged 45-60 years in good health. CDR3 residues: CAAGGERAYEQYF.